The 6 T cell receptor beta chains in this list originate from one sample, sequenced in a study of spatial heterogeneity in lung cancer. TCRdb recomputed calls from the 5' RACE reads with MiXCR, one row per CDR3 protein. The sample shows 30,000 to 45,000 distinct CDR3 sequences, around 3.3% of them seen only once. Time point given: sample taken at primary tumor resection. The specimen was normal lung tissue next to the tumor, collected at surgery. The receptors originated from a male donor with early-stage non-small cell lung cancer.

This clonotype showed up many times. The chain is built from TRBV29-1 and TRBJ1-1; D unresolved. Trimming took off 5 bases at V and 1 base at J, with 8 bases between the two ends. This CDR3 is built from 12 residues. Germline CDR1 is SQVTM and CDR2 is ANQGSEA. CDR3 region: CSVNNQNTEAFF. The CDR3 coding sequence is TGCAGCGTTAACAACCAGAACACTGAAGCTTTCTTT.

This clonotype was counted ten times or more. V usage is TRBV7-9 and J usage is TRBJ2-7; 9 nucleotides agree with TRBD2. V trimming: 6 bases; J trimming: 2 bases; junction bases outside the gene matches: 8. Germline V gene sequence: CDR1 SEHNR, CDR2 FQNEAQ (reference sequence). The CDR3 length is 15 residues. The CDR3 DNA follows: TGTGCCAGCAGACCTAGACTAGCGGAGACCTACGAGCAGTACTTC. Amino acids: CASRPRLAETYEQYF.

In its sample, this clonotype was seen many times. The rearrangement joins TRBV20-1 to TRBJ1-1, with D hard to call. Trimming cost V 3 bases and J 4 bases, with 9 bases left between them. Germline CDR1 is DFQATT and CDR2 is SNEGSKA (reference sequence). There are 12 residues in the CDR3. CDR3 region: CSASYLGTEAFF. As DNA, the CDR3 is TGCAGTGCTAGTTACTTGGGCACTGAAGCTTTCTTT.

The rearrangement links TRBV6-2 or TRBV6-3 to TRBJ1-4, with 7 bases identical to TRBD1. The V segment lost 4 bases and the J segment 5 bases; nucleotides outside the gene matches: 7. This CDR3 comprises 15 residues. Germline CDR1 is MNHEY and CDR2 is SVGEGT. The CDR3: CASSWGSTGNEKLFF. The CDR3 bases are TGTGCCAGCAGTTGGGGATCGACAGGGAATGAAAAACTGTTTTTT.

The CDR3 loop reads CASRPWGGRSTGELFF. In DNA form, the CDR3 reads TGTGCCAGCAGGCCCTGGGGCGGGAGGAGCACCGGGGAGCTGTTTTTT. J is TRBJ2-2 and V is TRBV12-3 or TRBV12-4; 8 nucleotides agree with TRBD2. The V gene end was trimmed by 6 bases and the J gene end by 4 bases; junction bases not matched to a gene: 10. The CDR3 sequence is 16 residues long.

This clonotype was observed at least ten times. The rearrangement joins TRBV27 to TRBJ1-1, with D possibly TRBD1 on 5 matching bases. The CDR3 has 15 residues. Deletions cut 2 bases from V and 0 bases from J, with 10 bases between. Germline V gene lookup returns CDR1 MNHEY and CDR2 SMNVEV (reference sequence). The CDR3 DNA is TGTGCCAGCAGTTTAGGGGCAGGCATGAACACTGAAGCTTTCTTT. Amino acids: CASSLGAGMNTEAFF.